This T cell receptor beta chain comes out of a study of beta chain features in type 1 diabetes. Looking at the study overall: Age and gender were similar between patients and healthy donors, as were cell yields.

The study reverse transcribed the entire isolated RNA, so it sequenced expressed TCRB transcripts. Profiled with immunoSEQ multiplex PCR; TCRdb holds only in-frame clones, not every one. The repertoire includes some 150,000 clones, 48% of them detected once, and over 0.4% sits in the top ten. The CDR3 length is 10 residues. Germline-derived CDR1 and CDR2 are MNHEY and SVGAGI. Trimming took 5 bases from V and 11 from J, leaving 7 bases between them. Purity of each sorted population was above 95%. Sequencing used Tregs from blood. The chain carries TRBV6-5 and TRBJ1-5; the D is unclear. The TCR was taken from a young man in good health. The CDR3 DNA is TGTGCCAGCAGTCAACGGGCCCAGCATTTT. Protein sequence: CASSQRAQHF.